This TCR beta chain was identified during a study of T cell responses to AZD1222 COVID-19 vaccine. Study outcomes and limitations: Clonal diversity may have been underestimated, and the donors were mostly white British, with more females than males. Two doses of AZD1222 preceded a rise in Spike-specific TCR breadth and depth.

Method: immunoSEQ multiplex PCR; TCRdb's copy keeps in-frame clones and lacks some. The sample contains more than 85,000 clones, around 90% of which appear only once. On this clone itself: Its antigen is unidentified.

This CDR3 is built from 10 residues. The germline V gene encodes CDR1 GTSNPN and CDR2 SVGIG (reference sequence). Deletions cut 3 bases from V and 3 bases from J, with 3 bases between. The rearrangement uses TRBV30 and TRBJ2-7; D gene ambiguous. The TCR was taken from an adult in good health. Sequenced material: peripheral blood, taken on day 0 of MenACWY control vaccination. In nucleotides, the CDR3 is TGTGCCTGGAGAAACTACGAGCAGTACTTC. Its protein is CAWRNYEQYF.